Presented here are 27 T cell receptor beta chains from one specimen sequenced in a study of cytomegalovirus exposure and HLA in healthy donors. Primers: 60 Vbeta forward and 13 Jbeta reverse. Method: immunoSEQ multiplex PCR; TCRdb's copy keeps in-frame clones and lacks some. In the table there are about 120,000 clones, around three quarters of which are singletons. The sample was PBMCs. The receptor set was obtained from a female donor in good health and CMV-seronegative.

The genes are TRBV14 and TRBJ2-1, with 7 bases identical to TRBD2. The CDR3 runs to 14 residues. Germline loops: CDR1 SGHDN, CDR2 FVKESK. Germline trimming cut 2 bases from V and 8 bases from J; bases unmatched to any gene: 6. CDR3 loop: CASSQSTSFDEQFF. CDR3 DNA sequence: TGTGCCAGCAGCCAATCGACTAGCTTCGATGAGCAGTTCTTC. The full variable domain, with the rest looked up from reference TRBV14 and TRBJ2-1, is EAGVTQFPSHSVIEKGQTVTLRCDPISGHDNLYWYRRVMGKEIKFLLHFVKESKQDESGMPNNRFLAERTGGTYSTLKVQPAELEDSGVYFCASSQSTSFDEQFFGPGTRLTVL.

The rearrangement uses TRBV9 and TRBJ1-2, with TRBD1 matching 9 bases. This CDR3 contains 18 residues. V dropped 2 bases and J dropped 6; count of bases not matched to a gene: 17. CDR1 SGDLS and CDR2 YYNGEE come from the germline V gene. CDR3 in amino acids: CASSVSRDRADRSHGYTF. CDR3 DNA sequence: TGTGCCAGCAGCGTGTCCCGGGACAGGGCCGATCGGTCGCATGGCTACACCTTC.

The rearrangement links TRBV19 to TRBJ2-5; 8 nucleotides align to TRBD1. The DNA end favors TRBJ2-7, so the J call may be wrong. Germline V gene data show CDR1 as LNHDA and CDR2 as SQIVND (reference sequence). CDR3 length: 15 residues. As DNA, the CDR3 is TGTGCCAGTAGTATGGGACAGGCATTTTCCTACGAGCAGTACTTC. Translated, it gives CASSMGQAFSYEQYF.

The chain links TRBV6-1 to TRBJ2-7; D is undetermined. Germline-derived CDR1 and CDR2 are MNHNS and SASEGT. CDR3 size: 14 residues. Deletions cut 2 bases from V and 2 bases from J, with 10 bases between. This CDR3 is CASSESQVTYEQYF. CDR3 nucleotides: TGTGCCAGCAGTGAATCCCAGGTTACCTACGAGCAGTACTTC.

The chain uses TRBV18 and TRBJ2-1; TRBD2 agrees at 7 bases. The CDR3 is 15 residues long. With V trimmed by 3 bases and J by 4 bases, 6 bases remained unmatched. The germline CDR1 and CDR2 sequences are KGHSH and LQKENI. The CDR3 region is CASSPSGGGYNEQFF. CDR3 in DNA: TGTGCCAGCTCACCCTCTGGCGGGGGTTACAATGAGCAGTTCTTC.

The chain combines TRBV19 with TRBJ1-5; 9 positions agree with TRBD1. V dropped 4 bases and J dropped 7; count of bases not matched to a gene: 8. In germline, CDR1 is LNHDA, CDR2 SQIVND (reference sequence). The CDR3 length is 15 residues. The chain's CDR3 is CASSTPGQGTQPQHF. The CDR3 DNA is TGTGCCAGTAGTACTCCGGGACAGGGTACGCAGCCCCAGCATTTT.

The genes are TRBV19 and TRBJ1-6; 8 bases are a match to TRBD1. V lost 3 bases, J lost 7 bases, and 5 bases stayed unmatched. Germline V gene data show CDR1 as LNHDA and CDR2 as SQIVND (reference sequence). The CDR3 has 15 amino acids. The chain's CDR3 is CASSIFGTGNSPLHF. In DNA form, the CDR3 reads TGTGCCAGTAGTATCTTCGGGACAGGCAATTCACCCCTCCACTTT.

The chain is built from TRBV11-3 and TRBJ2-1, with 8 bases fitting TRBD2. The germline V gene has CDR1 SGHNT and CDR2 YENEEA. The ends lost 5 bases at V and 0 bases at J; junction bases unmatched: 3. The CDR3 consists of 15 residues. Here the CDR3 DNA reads TGTGCCAGCAGCCCGCGGGGGGCCTCCTACAATGAGCAGTTCTTC. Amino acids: CASSPRGASYNEQFF.

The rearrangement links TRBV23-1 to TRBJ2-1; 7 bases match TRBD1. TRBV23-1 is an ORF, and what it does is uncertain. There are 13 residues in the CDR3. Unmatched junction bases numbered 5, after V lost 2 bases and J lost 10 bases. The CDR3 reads CASSQGTEHEQFF. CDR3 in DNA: TGCGCCAGCAGTCAAGGGACAGAACACGAGCAGTTCTTC.

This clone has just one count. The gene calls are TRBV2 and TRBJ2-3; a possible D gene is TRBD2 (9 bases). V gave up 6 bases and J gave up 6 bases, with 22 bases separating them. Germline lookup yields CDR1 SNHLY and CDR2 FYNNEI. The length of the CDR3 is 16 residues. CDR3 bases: TGTGCCAGCAGCGGGGGGACTAGCAGGGGGCGGGATACGCAGTATTTT. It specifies CASSGGTSRGRDTQYF. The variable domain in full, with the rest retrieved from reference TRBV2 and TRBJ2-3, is EPEVTQTPSHQVTQMGQEVILRCVPISNHLYFYWYRQILGQKVEFLVSFYNNEISEKSEIFDDQFSVERPDGSNFTLKIRSTKLEDSAMYFCASSGGTSRGRDTQYFGPGTRLTVL.

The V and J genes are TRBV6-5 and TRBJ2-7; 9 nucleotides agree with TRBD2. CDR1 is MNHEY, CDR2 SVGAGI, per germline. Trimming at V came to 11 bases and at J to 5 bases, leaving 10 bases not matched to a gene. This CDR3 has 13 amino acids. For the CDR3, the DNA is TGTGCCGTACGGGGGACTAGCACCAACGAGCAGTACTTC. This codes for CAVRGTSTNEQYF.

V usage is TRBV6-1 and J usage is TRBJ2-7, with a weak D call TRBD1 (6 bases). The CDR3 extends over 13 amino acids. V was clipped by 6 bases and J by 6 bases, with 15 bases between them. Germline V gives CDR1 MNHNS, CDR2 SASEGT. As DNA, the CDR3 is TGTGCCAGCAGCAGGGACCCCAGGGGCGAGCAGTACTTC. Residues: CASSRDPRGEQYF.

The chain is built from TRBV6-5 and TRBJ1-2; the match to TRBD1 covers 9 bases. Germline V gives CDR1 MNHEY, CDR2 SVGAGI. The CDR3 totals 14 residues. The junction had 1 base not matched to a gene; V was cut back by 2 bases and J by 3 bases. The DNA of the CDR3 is TGTGCCAGCAGTTACCGGACAGGGGACTATGGCTACACCTTC. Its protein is CASSYRTGDYGYTF.

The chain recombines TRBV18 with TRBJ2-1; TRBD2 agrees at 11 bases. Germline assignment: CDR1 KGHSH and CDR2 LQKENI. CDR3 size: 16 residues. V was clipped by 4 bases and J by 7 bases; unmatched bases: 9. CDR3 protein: CASSLRTSGSGNEQFF. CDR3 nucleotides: TGTGCCAGCTCACTTAGGACTAGCGGGTCTGGGAATGAGCAGTTCTTC.

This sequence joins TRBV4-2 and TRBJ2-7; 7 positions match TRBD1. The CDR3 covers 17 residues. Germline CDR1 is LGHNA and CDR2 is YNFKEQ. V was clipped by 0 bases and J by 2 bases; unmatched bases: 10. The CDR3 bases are TGTGCCAGCAGCCAAGATTTCTCGGGACAGTGGACCTACGAGCAGTACTTC. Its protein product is CASSQDFSGQWTYEQYF.

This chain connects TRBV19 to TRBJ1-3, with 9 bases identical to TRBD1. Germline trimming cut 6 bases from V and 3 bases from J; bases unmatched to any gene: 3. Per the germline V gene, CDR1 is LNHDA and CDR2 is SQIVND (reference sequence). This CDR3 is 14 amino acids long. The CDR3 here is CASRGTGLGNTIYF. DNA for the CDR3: TGTGCCAGTAGGGGGACAGGGCTTGGAAACACCATATATTTT.

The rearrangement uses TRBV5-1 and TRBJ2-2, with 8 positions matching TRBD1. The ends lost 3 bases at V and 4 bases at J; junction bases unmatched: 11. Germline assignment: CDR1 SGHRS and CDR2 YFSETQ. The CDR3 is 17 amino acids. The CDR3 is CASSSRQGKMGTGELFF. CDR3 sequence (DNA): TGCGCCAGCAGCTCGAGACAGGGGAAAATGGGCACCGGGGAGCTGTTTTTT.

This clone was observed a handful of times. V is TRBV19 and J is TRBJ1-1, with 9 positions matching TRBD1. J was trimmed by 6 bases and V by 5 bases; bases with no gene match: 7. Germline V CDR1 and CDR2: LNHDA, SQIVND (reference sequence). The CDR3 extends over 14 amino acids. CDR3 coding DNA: TGTGCCAGTAGTTTAACAGGGGGCGCCTCTGAAGCTTTCTTT. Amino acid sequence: CASSLTGGASEAFF.

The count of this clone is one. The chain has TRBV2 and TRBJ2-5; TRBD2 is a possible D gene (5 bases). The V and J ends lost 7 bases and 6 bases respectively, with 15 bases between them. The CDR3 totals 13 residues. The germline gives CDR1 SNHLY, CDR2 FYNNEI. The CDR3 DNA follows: TGTGCCAGCAACCCGAACGGGGTAAAGACCCAGTACTTC. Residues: CASNPNGVKTQYF. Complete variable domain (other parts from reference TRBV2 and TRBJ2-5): EPEVTQTPSHQVTQMGQEVILRCVPISNHLYFYWYRQILGQKVEFLVSFYNNEISEKSEIFDDQFSVERPDGSNFTLKIRSTKLEDSAMYFCASNPNGVKTQYFGPGTRLLVL.

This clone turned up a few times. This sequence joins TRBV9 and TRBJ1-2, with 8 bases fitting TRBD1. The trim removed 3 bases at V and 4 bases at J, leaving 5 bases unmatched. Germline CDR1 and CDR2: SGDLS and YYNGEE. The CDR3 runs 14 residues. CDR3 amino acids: CASSAGQGGYGYTF. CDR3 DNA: TGTGCCAGCAGCGCAGGACAGGGTGGCTATGGCTACACCTTC. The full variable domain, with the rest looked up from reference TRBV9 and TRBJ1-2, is DSGVTQTPKHLITATGQRVTLRCSPRSGDLSVYWYQQSLDQGLQFLIQYYNGEERAKGNILERFSAQQFPDLHSELNLSSLELGDSALYFCASSAGQGGYGYTFGSGTRLTVV.

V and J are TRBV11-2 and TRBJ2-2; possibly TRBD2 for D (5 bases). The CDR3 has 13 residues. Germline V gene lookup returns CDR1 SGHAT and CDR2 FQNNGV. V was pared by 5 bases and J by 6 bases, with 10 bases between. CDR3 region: CASSTKRAGELFF. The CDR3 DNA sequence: TGTGCCAGCAGCACAAAGAGGGCCGGGGAGCTGTTTTTT.

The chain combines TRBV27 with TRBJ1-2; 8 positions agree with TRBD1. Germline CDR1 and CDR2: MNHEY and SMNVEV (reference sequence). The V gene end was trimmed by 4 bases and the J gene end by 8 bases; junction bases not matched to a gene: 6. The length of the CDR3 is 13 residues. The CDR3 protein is CASSWYRGSGYTF. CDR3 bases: TGTGCCAGCAGTTGGTACAGGGGGAGCGGCTACACCTTC.

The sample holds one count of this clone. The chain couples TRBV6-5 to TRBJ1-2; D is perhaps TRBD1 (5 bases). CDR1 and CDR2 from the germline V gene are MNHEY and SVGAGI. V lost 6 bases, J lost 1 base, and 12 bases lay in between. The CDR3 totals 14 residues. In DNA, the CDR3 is TGTGCCAGCAGCGCGGGGGGATATAACTATGGCTACACCTTC. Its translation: CASSAGGYNYGYTF.

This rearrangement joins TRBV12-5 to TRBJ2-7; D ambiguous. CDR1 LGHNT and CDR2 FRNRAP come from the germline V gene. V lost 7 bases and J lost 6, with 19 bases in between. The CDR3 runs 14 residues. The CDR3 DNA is TGTGCTAGTGCCCTTCTAGATAACATCGGCGAGCAGTACTTC. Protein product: CASALLDNIGEQYF. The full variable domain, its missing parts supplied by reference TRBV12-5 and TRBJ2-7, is DARVTQTPRHKVTEMGQEVTMRCQPILGHNTVFWYRQTMMQGLELLAYFRNRAPLDDSGMPKDRFSAEMPDATLATLKIQPSEPRDSAVYFCASALLDNIGEQYFGPGTRLTVT.

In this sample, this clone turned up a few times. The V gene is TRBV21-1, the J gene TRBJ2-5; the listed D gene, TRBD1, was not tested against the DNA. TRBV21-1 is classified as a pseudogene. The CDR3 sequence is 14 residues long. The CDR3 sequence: CASSGGQPQETQYF. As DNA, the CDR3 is TGTGCCAGCAGCGGTGGACAGCCTCAAGAGACCCAGTACTTC.

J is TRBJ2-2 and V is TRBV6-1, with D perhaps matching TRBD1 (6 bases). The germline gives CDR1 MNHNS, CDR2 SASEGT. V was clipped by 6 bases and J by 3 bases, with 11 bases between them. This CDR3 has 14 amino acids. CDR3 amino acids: CASRLDRYTGELFF. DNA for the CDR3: TGTGCCAGCAGGTTGGACAGATACACCGGGGAGCTGTTTTTT.

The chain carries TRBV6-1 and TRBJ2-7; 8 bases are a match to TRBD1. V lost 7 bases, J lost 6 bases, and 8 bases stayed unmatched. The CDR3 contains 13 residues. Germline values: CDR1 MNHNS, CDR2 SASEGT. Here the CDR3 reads CASTPGQGGEQYF. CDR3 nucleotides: TGTGCCAGCACCCCCGGACAGGGTGGCGAGCAGTACTTC.